Detailed here is one T cell receptor (beta chain). The time point: blood 4 weeks post-SBRT, at nephrectomy. The treatment here: 15 Gy SBRT to primary tumor, nephrectomy 4 weeks later. This table comes from immunoSEQ multiplex PCR, and its TCRdb copy is limited to in-frame clones, with some not included. The sample yields around 100,000 clones, around 83% seen once. The data originate from a study of radiation and T cells in renal cell carcinoma. This CDR3 comprises 14 residues. CDR1 is MNHNS and CDR2 is SASEGT in the germline V gene. V was clipped by 4 bases and J by 5 bases; unmatched bases: 5. The receptor comes from a man aged 60 to 69 with renal cell carcinoma. The material sequenced was blood, taken from a patient whose treatment included radiotherapy and nephrectomy. The chain has TRBV6-1 and TRBJ1-5, with 7 bases aligning to TRBD1. The CDR3 region is CASSGWDSHQPQHF. CDR3 DNA: TGTGCCAGCAGTGGATGGGACAGCCATCAGCCCCAGCATTTT.